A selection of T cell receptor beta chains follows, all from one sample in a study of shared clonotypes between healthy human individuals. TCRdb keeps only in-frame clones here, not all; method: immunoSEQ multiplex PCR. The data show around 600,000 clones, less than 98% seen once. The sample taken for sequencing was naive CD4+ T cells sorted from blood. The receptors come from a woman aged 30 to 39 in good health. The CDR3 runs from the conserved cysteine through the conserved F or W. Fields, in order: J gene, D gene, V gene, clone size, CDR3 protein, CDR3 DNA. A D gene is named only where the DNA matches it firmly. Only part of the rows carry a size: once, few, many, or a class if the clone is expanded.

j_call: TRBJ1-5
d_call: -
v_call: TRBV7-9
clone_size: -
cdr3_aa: CASSLDTEPQHF
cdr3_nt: TGTGCCAGCAGCCTCGACACAGAGCCCCAGCATTTT

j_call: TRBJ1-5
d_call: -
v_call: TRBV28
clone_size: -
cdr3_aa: CASSLRLGGGNQPQHF
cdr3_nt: TGTGCCAGCAGTTTACGATTAGGAGGAGGGAATCAGCCCCAGCATTTT

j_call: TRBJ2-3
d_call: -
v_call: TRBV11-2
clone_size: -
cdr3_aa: CASSLYAPGAPGTDTQYF
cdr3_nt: TGTGCCAGCAGCTTATACGCCCCGGGGGCGCCGGGCACAGATACGCAGTATTTT

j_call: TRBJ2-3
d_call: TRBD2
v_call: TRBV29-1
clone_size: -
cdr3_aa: CSTGRGLPGLAGGPADTQYF
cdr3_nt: TGCAGCACGGGCCGGGGCCTACCGGGACTAGCGGGAGGGCCTGCAGATACGCAGTATTTT

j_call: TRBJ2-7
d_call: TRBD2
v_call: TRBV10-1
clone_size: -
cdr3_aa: CASSEGGRALGEQYF
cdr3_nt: TGCGCCAGCAGTGAGGGCGGGAGGGCCTTGGGCGAGCAGTACTTC

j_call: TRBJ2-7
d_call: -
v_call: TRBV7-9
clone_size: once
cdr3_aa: CASSRERGVYEQYF
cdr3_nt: TGTGCCAGCAGCCGGGAGAGGGGAGTCTACGAGCAGTACTTC

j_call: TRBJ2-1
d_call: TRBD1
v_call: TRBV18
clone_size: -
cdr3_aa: CASSPGQGKNNEQFF
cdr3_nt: TGTGCCAGCTCACCCGGACAGGGAAAAAACAATGAGCAGTTCTTC

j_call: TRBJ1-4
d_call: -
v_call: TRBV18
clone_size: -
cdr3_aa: CASSRDRDGNEKLFF
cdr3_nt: TGTGCCAGCTCACGTGACCGGGACGGTAATGAAAAACTGTTTTTT

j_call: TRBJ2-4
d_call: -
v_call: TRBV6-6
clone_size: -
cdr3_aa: CASSVDSGIQYF
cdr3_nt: TGTGCCAGCAGTGTGGACAGCGGCATTCAGTACTTC

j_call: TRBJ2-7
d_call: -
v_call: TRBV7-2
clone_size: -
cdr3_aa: CASSLGKRGYEQYF
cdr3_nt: TGTGCCAGCAGCTTAGGGAAGAGGGGCTACGAGCAGTACTTC

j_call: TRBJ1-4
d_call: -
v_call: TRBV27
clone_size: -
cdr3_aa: CASSFRGTRGEKLFF
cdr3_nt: TGTGCCAGCAGTTTCCGGGGGACGAGAGGGGAAAAACTGTTTTTT

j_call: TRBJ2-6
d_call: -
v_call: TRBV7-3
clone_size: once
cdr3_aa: CASSPPRDTGANVLTF
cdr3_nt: TGTGCCAGCAGCCCCCCCCGGGACACTGGGGCCAACGTCCTGACTTTC

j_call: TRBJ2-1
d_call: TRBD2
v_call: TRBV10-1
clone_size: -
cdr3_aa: CASSSGGYNEQFF
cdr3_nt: TGCGCCAGCTCTAGCGGGGGATACAATGAGCAGTTCTTC

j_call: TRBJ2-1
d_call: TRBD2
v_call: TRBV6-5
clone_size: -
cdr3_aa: CASKPREGPYNEQFF
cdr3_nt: TGTGCCAGCAAACCCCGGGAGGGCCCCTACAATGAGCAGTTCTTC

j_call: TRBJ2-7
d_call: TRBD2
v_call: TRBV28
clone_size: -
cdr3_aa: CAVAGQGFYDDEQYF
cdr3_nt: TGTGCCGTAGCGGGGCAGGGATTTTATGATGACGAGCAGTACTTC

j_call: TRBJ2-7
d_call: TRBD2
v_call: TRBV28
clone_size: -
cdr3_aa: CAIWGGPPYEQYF
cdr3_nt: TGTGCCATCTGGGGGGGTCCCCCCTACGAGCAGTACTTC

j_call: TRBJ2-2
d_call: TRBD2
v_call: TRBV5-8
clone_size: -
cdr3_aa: CASSLVLTSGTIGELFF
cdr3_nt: TGTGCCAGCAGCTTGGTCTTGACTAGCGGGACTATCGGGGAGCTGTTTTTT

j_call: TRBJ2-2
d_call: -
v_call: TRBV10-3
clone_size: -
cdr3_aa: CAIGRLGWTGELFF
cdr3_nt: TGTGCCATCGGACGTTTGGGATGGACCGGGGAGCTGTTTTTT

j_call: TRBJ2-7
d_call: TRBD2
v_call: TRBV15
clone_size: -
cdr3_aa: CATSSDWGGGRAVWYEQYF
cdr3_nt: TGTGCCACCAGCAGTGACTGGGGGGGCGGGAGGGCAGTATGGTACGAGCAGTACTTC

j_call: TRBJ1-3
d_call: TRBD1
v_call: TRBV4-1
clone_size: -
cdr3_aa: CASSQEGTGGNTIYF
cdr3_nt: TGCGCCAGCAGCCAAGAGGGGACAGGCGGAAACACCATATATTTT

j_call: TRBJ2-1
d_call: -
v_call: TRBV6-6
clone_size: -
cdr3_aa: CASSYGWLLNEQFF
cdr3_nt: TGTGCCAGCAGTTACGGGTGGCTTCTAAATGAGCAGTTCTTC

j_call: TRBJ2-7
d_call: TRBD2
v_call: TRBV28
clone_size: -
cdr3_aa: CASSFRGGRLNSYEQYF
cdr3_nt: TGTGCCAGCAGTTTCAGAGGCGGGAGGCTAAACTCCTACGAGCAGTACTTC

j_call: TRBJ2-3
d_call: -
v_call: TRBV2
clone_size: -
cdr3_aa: CASSTLAQSTDTQYF
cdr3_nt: TGTGCCAGCAGTACCTTAGCCCAGAGCACAGATACGCAGTATTTT

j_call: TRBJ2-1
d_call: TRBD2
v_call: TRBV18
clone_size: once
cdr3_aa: CASSELAGVNEQFF
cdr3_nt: TGTGCCAGCTCGGAACTAGCGGGGGTCAATGAGCAGTTCTTC

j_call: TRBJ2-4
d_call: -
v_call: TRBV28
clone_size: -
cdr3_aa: CASSQGRKNIQYF
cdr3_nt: TGTGCCAGCAGTCAGGGTCGCAAAAACATTCAGTACTTC

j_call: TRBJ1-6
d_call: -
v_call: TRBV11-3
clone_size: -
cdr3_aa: CASSLFPNSPLHF
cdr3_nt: TGTGCCAGCAGCTTATTCCCCAATTCACCCCTCCACTTT